The 4 T cell receptor beta chains listed next were all sequenced from one sample in a study of blood T cells in healthy people across ages. A J-beta primer mix and a sample-barcoded 5' primer were used in a second PCR of roughly 7 to 12 cycles. TCRdb ran MiXCR on the 5' RACE reads and lists one entry per CDR3 protein. The table has roughly 800,000 distinct CDR3 sequences, more than 45% seen once; the top ten hold about 20%. Sequencing used blood. The receptors were sampled from a man aged 25-45 years in good health.

This clonotype was counted a single time. The chain has TRBV27 and TRBJ2-1; unclear D gene. Gene TRBJ2-7 matches the end of the DNA better, so the J call may be wrong. This CDR3 has 14 amino acids. Germline CDR1 and CDR2: MNHEY and SMNVEV (reference sequence). The CDR3 is CASSLLSSSSEQYF. CDR3 nucleotides: TGTGCCAGCAGTTTATTGTCATCGAGTTCCGAGCAGTACTTC.

A few counts support this clonotype. The chain uses TRBV29-1 and TRBJ1-2; D is possibly TRBD1 (5 bases). The germline V gene encodes CDR1 SQVTM and CDR2 ANQGSEA. CDR3 length equals 13 residues. Trimming removed 3 bases at V and 4 bases at J, with 12 bases between. Written as DNA, the CDR3 is TGCAGCGTTGAGCAGGGTATCGCCTATGGCTACACCTTC. As protein: CSVEQGIAYGYTF.

The chain is built from TRBV4-2 and TRBJ2-3; weak D call: TRBD2 (5 bases). Looked up from germline, CDR1 is LGHNA and CDR2 is YNFKEQ. There are 15 residues in the CDR3. V shed 1 base and J shed 1 base, with 9 bases lying between them. The DNA of the CDR3 is TGTGCCAGCAGCCAAGTTCTTAGCGGCACAGATACGCAGTATTTT. Translated: CASSQVLSGTDTQYF.

The chain recombines TRBV4-3 with TRBJ1-6; D remains ambiguous. Between the trimmed V and J ends, which lost 0 bases and 10 bases, there was a span of 7 bases. This CDR3 spans 13 amino acids. Germline V gene data show CDR1 as LGHNA and CDR2 as YSLEER. The CDR3 here is CASSQDRSSPLHF. Here the CDR3 DNA reads TGCGCCAGCAGCCAAGATAGGTCCTCACCCCTCCACTTT.